The TCR beta chain described here comes from a study of siplizumab effects on memory and regulatory T cells. Findings and caveats of the study: Siplizumab led to significantly less abundant alloreactive sequences that could be traced back to unstimulated CD4+ memory cells.

As for this clone: The antigen is not known.

Germline assignment: CDR1 MDHEN and CDR2 SYDVKM. The CDR3 loop spans 15 amino acids. The germline V and J ends were trimmed by 3 bases and 3 bases, with 12 bases remaining between them. Libraries were prepared by immunoSEQ multiplex PCR; TCRdb keeps only in-frame clonotypes and omits some of them. Among roughly 60,000 clones listed, around 96% were seen once. Sequenced: naive CD8+ T cells sorted from blood. The source is a human donor in good health. The V and J genes are TRBV28 and TRBJ2-4; D is possibly TRBD1 or TRBD2 (5 bases each). This CDR3 is CASSFRGIGKNIQYF. In DNA form, the CDR3 reads TGTGCCAGCAGTTTTCGGGGCATCGGCAAAAACATTCAGTACTTC. Combining the CDR3 with reference TRBV28 and TRBJ2-4 gives the whole variable domain DVKVTQSSRYLVKRTGEKVFLECVQDMDHENMFWYRQDPGLGLRLIYFSYDVKMKEKGDIPEGYSVSREKKERFSLILESASTNQTSMYLCASSFRGIGKNIQYFGAGTRLSVL.